The rows below give T cell receptor beta chains drawn from one sample of a study of shared clonotypes between healthy human individuals. Generated by immunoSEQ multiplex PCR, the TCRdb table keeps only in-frame clones and is missing some. The sample yields over a million clones, 75% to 80% seen once. Sequencing was carried out using memory CD4+ T cells from PBMCs. All receptors derive from a young man in good health. Some clones in this sample may be carry-over from other donors' samples. CDR3s include the opening cysteine and the closing phenylalanine or tryptophan. D genes are given only for firm matches. Size is omitted from some rows. Given values are once, few, many or a class for expanded clones.

j_call | clone_size | cdr3_length | v_call | d_call | cdr3_aa | cdr3_nt
TRBJ1-1 | . | 14 | TRBV5-1 | . | CASSNPTGTAEAFF | TGCGCCAGCAGCAACCCGACAGGAACGGCTGAAGCTTTCTTT
TRBJ2-7 | . | 14 | TRBV7-2 | . | CASSYGSSSYEQYF | TGTGCCAGCAGCTACGGATCTAGCTCCTACGAGCAGTACTTC
TRBJ2-4 | . | 14 | TRBV29-1 | . | CSVVGGAGKNIQYF | TGCAGCGTTGTGGGGGGGGCAGGCAAAAACATTCAGTACTTC
TRBJ2-7 | . | 13 | TRBV27 | . | CASSLSRAYEQYF | TGTGCCAGCAGTTTGTCTCGGGCCTACGAGCAGTACTTC
TRBJ1-3 | . | 17 | TRBV5-1 | . | CASSLRDGSPSGNTIYF | TGCGCCAGCAGCCTGCGGGACGGCTCACCATCGGGGAACACCATATATTTT
TRBJ2-1 | few | 14 | TRBV2 | . | CASRQGSSYNEQFF | TGTGCCAGCAGGCAGGGCAGCTCCTACAATGAGCAGTTCTTC
TRBJ2-1 | . | 15 | TRBV5-1 | TRBD2 | CASSLSRGGYNEQFF | TGCGCCAGCAGCTTGTCTCGCGGGGGGTACAATGAGCAGTTCTTC
TRBJ1-3 | . | 14 | TRBV30 | . | CAWSPNTSGNTIYF | TGTGCCTGGAGTCCCAATACGTCAGGAAACACCATATATTTT
TRBJ2-6 | . | 14 | TRBV30 | . | CAWSVGGSPNVLTF | TGTGCCTGGAGTGTAGGAGGGTCTCCCAACGTCCTGACTTTC
TRBJ1-2 | . | 17 | TRBV5-6 | TRBD1 | CASSLLGAGGFNYGYTF | TGTGCCAGCAGCTTGCTGGGGGCAGGGGGATTCAACTATGGCTACACCTTC
TRBJ2-6 | . | 18 | TRBV12-5 | TRBD1 | CASGSPGQGASGANVLTF | TGTGCTAGTGGTTCTCCGGGACAGGGGGCATCTGGGGCCAACGTCCTGACTTTC
TRBJ2-2 | . | 16 | TRBV9 | TRBD2 | CASSVVAGGTTGELFF | TGTGCCAGCAGCGTAGTAGCGGGAGGGACGACCGGGGAGCTGTTTTTT
TRBJ1-1 | . | 14 | TRBV18 | . | CASSPRQGHTEAFF | TGTGCCAGCTCACCACGCCAGGGACACACTGAAGCTTTCTTT
TRBJ2-1 | . | 15 | TRBV4-2 | . | CASSPSLLAQAGQFF | TGTGCCAGCAGCCCAAGTCTACTAGCCCAGGCTGGGCAGTTCTTC
TRBJ2-2 | . | 15 | TRBV28 | TRBD2 | CASSPSGRNTGELFF | TGTGCCAGCAGTCCTAGCGGGAGGAACACCGGGGAGCTGTTTTTT
TRBJ2-3 | once | 14 | TRBV28 | . | CASSFVSRADTQYF | TGTGCCAGCAGTTTCGTATCTCGCGCAGATACGCAGTATTTT
TRBJ1-1 | . | 14 | TRBV30 | TRBD1 | CAWSLTTGLTEAFF | TGTGCCTGGAGCCTGACGACAGGGCTGACTGAAGCTTTCTTT
TRBJ2-3 | once | 13 | TRBV29-1 | . | CSVDDPGTDTQYF | TGCAGCGTTGATGACCCAGGCACAGATACGCAGTATTTT
TRBJ2-1 | . | 17 | TRBV5-6 | TRBD1 | CASSLSRDRAAINEQFF | TGTGCCAGCAGCTTGAGCAGGGACAGGGCGGCTATCAATGAGCAGTTCTTC
TRBJ2-1 | . | 13 | TRBV11-2 | . | CASSLARAGEQFF | TGTGCCAGCAGCTTGGCGCGGGCGGGCGAGCAGTTCTTC
TRBJ2-3 | . | 15 | TRBV4-2 | . | CASSQSLLVTDTQYF | TGTGCCAGCAGCCAAAGTTTACTTGTCACAGATACGCAGTATTTT
TRBJ2-7 | many | 15 | TRBV5-1 | TRBD2 | CASSLVLAGNYEQYF | TGCGCCAGCAGCTTGGTCCTAGCGGGCAACTACGAGCAGTACTTC